One and the same sample provided the 12 T cell receptor beta chains below, sequenced in a study of cytomegalovirus exposure and HLA in healthy donors. This PCR relied on a set of 60 Vbeta primers and 13 Jbeta primers. Generated by immunoSEQ multiplex PCR, the TCRdb table keeps only in-frame clones and is missing some. The profile shows some 150,000 clones, approximately 80% of them singletons. The sample comprised PBMCs. Receptors originate from a woman in her forties in good health and CMV-seronegative.

This clone has more than one count but fewer than ten. The chain couples TRBV5-6 to TRBJ1-1; TRBD1 agrees at 12 bases. Germline trimming cut 4 bases from V and 1 base from J; bases unmatched to any gene: 11. There are 18 residues in the CDR3. CDR1 and CDR2 from the germline V gene are SGHDT and YYEEEE. The CDR3 reads CASSGTGTGGFSNTEAFF. The DNA of the CDR3 is TGTGCCAGCAGCGGGACCGGGACAGGGGGCTTTTCGAACACTGAAGCTTTCTTT.

CDR3 loop: CASRIAGGPVDEQFF. The DNA for the CDR3 is TGTGCCAGCAGGATAGCGGGGGGTCCTGTCGATGAGCAGTTCTTC. This chain uses TRBV7-9 with TRBJ2-1, with 10 bases matching TRBD2. This CDR3 region has 15 residues. J was trimmed by 8 bases and V by 6 bases; bases with no gene match: 10. CDR1 is SEHNR, CDR2 FQNEAQ, per germline (reference sequence).

The chain couples TRBV18 to TRBJ1-2; 8 bases agree with TRBD1. Trimming at V came to 4 bases and at J to 6 bases, leaving 7 bases not matched to a gene. This CDR3 contains 14 residues. CDR1 is KGHSH and CDR2 is LQKENI in the germline V gene. CDR3 sequence reads: CASSLTTGQDGYTF. The CDR3 region has the DNA TGTGCCAGCTCACTTACTACGGGACAGGATGGCTACACCTTC.

The rearrangement joins TRBV7-2 to TRBJ1-5, with unresolved D. This CDR3 is built from 13 residues. The germline V and J ends were trimmed by 5 bases and 2 bases, with 7 bases remaining between them. Germline assignment: CDR1 SGHTA and CDR2 FQGNSA. CDR3 protein: CASSVRGNQPQHF. The DNA of the CDR3 is TGTGCCAGCAGCGTGAGGGGCAATCAGCCCCAGCATTTT.

The gene calls are TRBV27 and TRBJ1-2; D not resolved. The CDR3 sequence is 15 residues long. CDR1 and CDR2 from the germline V gene are MNHEY and SMNVEV (reference sequence). Trimming shortened V by 6 bases and J by 0 bases, and 14 bases separated the two germline ends. Written as DNA, the CDR3 is TGTGCCAGCAGCGGCGCACAGTTGTCTAACTATGGCTACACCTTC. Encoded protein: CASSGAQLSNYGYTF.

CDR3: CASSSREGRNQPQHF. As DNA, the CDR3 is TGTGCCAGCAGTTCGAGGGAAGGTCGCAATCAGCCCCAGCATTTT. This rearrangement joins TRBV27 to TRBJ1-5; D is ambiguous. The CDR3 has 15 amino acids. The germline gives CDR1 MNHEY, CDR2 SMNVEV (reference sequence). V was cut by 4 bases and J by 2 bases, with 12 bases left in between.

This clone has just a few counts. The CDR3 loop reads CASSLRGVGQETQYF. Written as DNA, the CDR3 is TGTGCCAGCAGTCTCAGGGGGGTGGGCCAAGAGACCCAGTACTTC. The chain couples TRBV27 to TRBJ2-5, with TRBD1 as a possible D gene (7 bases). CDR1 is MNHEY and CDR2 is SMNVEV in the germline V gene (reference sequence). V was clipped by 5 bases and J by 1 base, with 14 bases between them. CDR3 length: 15 residues.

The chain combines TRBV6-5 with TRBJ1-5; D ambiguous. V was shortened by 5 bases and J by 0 bases, with 8 bases between the two germline ends. Germline loops: CDR1 MNHEY, CDR2 SVGAGI. This CDR3 has 14 residues. The CDR3 spells CASSEGGSNQPQHF. CDR3 nucleotides: TGTGCCAGCAGTGAGGGAGGTAGCAATCAGCCCCAGCATTTT.

This clone was observed once. The chain has TRBV28 and TRBJ1-1; D gene uncertain. Germline values: CDR1 MDHEN, CDR2 SYDVKM. With 6 bases removed from V and 0 bases from J, the gap between germline ends came to 11 bases. The length of the CDR3 is 14 residues. The CDR3 is CASSLGGLNTEAFF. CDR3 sequence (DNA): TGTGCCAGCAGCTTGGGAGGCTTGAACACTGAAGCTTTCTTT.

The chain has TRBV2 and TRBJ2-5; D not certain. V lost 4 bases and J 5 bases, leaving 11 bases between the germline ends. Germline V gives CDR1 SNHLY, CDR2 FYNNEI. This CDR3 has 13 residues. This CDR3 reads CASSAERTETQYF. DNA of the CDR3: TGTGCCAGCAGTGCCGAGCGCACCGAGACCCAGTACTTC.

This clone turned up a few times. The CDR3 is CASSSGAGQETQYF. The CDR3 DNA reads TGTGCCAGCAGCTCAGGAGCGGGGCAAGAGACCCAGTACTTC. This chain links TRBV7-2 with TRBJ2-5; the match to TRBD2 covers 7 bases. The CDR3 sequence is 14 residues long. V trimming: 4 bases; J trimming: 2 bases; junction bases outside the gene matches: 4. Germline CDR1 reads SGHTA; CDR2 reads FQGNSA.

Details on this clone: The same CDR3 arises from other DNA sequences in this sample as well. The chain couples TRBV6-5 to TRBJ1-6, with 8 positions matching TRBD1. Looked up from germline, CDR1 is MNHEY and CDR2 is SVGAGI. This CDR3 spans 15 amino acids. The junction had 3 bases not matched to a gene; V was cut back by 0 bases and J by 8 bases. CDR3 protein: CASSYSTGVDSPLHF. DNA of the CDR3: TGTGCCAGCAGTTACTCGACAGGGGTAGATTCACCCCTCCACTTT.